The 6 T cell receptor beta chains below come from one sample, sequenced in a study of cytomegalovirus exposure and HLA in healthy donors (dated by TCRdb to about 2017). The library was produced with the immunoSEQ multiplex PCR assay. For the multiplex PCR, a mixture combining 60 forward primers for TCR Vbeta segments and 13 reverse primers for TCR Jbeta segments was used. The immuneACCESS repertoire file appears here via TCRdb, limited to in-frame rearrangements. These files lack a portion of the clones; in checked studies, under half of the deficit traces to unresolved V genes, and the cause of the others is not known. The sample contains some 76,000 clones, 75% to 90% of them found a single time. The ten biggest clones cover 2% of the sample. Sequences were obtained from PBMCs. Receptors originate from a woman under 40 in good health and CMV-seronegative.

The chain links TRBV7-2 to TRBJ2-1; 14 positions match TRBD2. V lost 2 bases, J lost 4 bases, and 7 bases stayed unmatched. Germline assignment: CDR1 SGHTA and CDR2 FQGNSA. The CDR3 spans 18 residues. CDR3 sequence (DNA): TGTGCCAGCAGCTTACGACTAGCGGGAGGGCCAGGGTACAATGAGCAGTTCTTC. Protein product: CASSLRLAGGPGYNEQFF.

The rearrangement uses TRBV28 and TRBJ1-5; unclear D gene. CDR1 MDHEN and CDR2 SYDVKM come from the germline V gene. The CDR3 runs 15 residues. V was clipped by 5 bases and J by 5 bases, with 16 bases between them. DNA of the CDR3: TGTGCCAGCAGTGCAGTCGGTTTGAGGGATCAGCCCCAGCATTTT. It encodes CASSAVGLRDQPQHF.

This chain uses TRBV4-2 with TRBJ2-1; D not certain. The germline V gene encodes CDR1 LGHNA and CDR2 YNFKEQ. CDR3 length: 14 amino acids. V was pared by 3 bases and J by 8 bases, with 14 bases between. CDR3 bases: TGTGCCAGCAGCCAGGGCCAAGTGTGGGATGAGCAGTTCTTC. It translates to CASSQGQVWDEQFF.

The chain links TRBV7-3 to TRBJ2-2; 8 bases line up with TRBD1. The CDR3 has 16 residues. V shed 2 bases and J 1 base; nucleotides not matched to a gene: 3. Germline V gene sequence: CDR1 SGHTA, CDR2 FQGTGA. The CDR3 DNA is TGTGCCAGCAGCTTATCGGGGACAGGGAACACCGGGGAGCTGTTTTTT. Translating it yields CASSLSGTGNTGELFF.

This chain joins TRBV11-1 and TRBJ2-1; D may be TRBD2 (5 bases). The CDR3 length is 15 residues. V lost 4 bases and J lost 9, with 19 bases in between. Germline V gene sequence: CDR1 SGHAT, CDR2 FQDESV (reference sequence). CDR3 in amino acids: CASSYGISFYGEQFF. For the CDR3, the DNA is TGTGCCAGCAGCTACGGGATTAGCTTTTACGGTGAGCAGTTCTTC.

The chain joins TRBV6-6 to TRBJ2-5; TRBD1 agrees at 11 bases. This CDR3 is 15 amino acids long. The germline V gene encodes CDR1 MNHNY and CDR2 SVGAGI (reference sequence). V gave up 5 bases and J gave up 4 bases; unmatched junction bases: 6. The DNA of the CDR3 is TGTGCCAGCAGTGACGGGACAGGGGGGAGAGAGACCCAGTACTTC. Translating gives CASSDGTGGRETQYF.